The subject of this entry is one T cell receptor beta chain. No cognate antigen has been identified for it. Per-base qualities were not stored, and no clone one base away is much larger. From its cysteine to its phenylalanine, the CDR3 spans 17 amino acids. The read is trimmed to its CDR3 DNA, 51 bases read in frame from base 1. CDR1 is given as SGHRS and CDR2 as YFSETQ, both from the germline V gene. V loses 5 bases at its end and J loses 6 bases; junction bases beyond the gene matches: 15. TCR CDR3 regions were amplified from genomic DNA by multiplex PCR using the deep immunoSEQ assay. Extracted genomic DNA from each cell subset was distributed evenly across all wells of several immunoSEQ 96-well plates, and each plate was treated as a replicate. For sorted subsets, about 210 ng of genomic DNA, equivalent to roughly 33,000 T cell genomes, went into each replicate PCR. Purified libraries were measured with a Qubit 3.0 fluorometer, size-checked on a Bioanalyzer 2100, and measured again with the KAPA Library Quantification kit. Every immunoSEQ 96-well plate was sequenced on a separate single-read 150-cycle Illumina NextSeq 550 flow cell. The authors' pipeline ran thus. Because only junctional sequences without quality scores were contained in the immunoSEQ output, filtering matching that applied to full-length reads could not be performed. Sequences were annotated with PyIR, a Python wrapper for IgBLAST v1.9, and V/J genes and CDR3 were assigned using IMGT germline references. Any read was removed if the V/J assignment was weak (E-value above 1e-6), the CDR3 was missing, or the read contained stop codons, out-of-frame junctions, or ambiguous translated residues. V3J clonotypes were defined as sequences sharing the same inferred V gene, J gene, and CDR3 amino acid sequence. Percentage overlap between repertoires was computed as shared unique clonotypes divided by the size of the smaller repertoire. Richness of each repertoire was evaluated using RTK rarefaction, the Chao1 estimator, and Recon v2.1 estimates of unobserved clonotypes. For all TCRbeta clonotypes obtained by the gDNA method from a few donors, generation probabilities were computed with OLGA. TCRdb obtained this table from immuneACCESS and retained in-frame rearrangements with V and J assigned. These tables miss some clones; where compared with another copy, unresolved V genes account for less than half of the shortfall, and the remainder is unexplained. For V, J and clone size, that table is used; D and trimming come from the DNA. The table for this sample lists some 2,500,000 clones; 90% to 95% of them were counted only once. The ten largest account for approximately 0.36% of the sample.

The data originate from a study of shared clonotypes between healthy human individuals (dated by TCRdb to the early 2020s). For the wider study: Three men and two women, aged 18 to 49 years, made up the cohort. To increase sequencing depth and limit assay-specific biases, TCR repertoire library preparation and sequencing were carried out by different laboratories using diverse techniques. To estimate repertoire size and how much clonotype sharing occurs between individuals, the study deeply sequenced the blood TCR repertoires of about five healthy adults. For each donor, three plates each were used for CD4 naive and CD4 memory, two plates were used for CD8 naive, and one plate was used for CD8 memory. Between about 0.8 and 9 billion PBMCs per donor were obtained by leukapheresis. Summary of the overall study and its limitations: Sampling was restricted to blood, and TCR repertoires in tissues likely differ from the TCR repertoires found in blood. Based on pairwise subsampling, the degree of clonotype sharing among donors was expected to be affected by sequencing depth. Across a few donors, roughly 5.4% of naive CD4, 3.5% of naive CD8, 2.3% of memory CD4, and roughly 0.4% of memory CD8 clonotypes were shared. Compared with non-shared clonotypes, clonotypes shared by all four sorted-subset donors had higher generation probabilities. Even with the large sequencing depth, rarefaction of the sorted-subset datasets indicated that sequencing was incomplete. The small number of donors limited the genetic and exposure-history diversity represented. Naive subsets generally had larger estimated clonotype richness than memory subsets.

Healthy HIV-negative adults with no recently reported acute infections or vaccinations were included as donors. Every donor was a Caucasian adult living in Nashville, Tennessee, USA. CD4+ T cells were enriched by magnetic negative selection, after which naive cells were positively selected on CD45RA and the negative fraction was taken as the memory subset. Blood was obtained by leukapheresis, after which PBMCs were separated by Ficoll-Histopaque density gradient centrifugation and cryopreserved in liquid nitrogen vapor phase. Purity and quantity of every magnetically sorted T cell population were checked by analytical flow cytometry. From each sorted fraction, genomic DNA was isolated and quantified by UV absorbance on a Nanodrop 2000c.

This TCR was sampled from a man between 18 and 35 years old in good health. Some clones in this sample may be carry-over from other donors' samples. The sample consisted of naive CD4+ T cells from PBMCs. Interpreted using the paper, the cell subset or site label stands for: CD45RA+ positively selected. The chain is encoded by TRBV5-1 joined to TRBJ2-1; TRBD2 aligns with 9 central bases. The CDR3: CASSISQSAGGRNEQFF. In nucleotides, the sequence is TGCGCCAGCAGTATTTCGCAATCGGCGGGAGGGCGCAATGAGCAGTTCTTC.